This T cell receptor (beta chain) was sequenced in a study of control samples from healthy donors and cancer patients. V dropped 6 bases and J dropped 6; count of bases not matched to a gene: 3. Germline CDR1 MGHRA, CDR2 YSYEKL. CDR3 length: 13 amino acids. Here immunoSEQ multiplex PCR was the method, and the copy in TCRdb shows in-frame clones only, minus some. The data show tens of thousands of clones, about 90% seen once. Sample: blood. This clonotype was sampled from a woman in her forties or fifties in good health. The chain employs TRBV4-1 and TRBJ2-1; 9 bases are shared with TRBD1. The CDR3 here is CASRGTGTNEQFF. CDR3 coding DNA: TGCGCCAGCAGGGGGACAGGGACCAATGAGCAGTTCTTC.